This entry describes one T cell receptor (beta chain). The antigen it binds to is not known. Base-call qualities are not available, and no considerably larger clone is one nucleotide away. One collaborating source in Seattle enrolled patients during active infection and followed them longitudinally through the course of disease. Collaborating institutions collected whole blood in K2EDTA tubes following their own protocols. For TCRbeta analysis, collaborator samples were shipped as frozen whole blood, as isolated PBMCs, or as DNA extracted from either sample type. The data were obtained in a study of blood T cell repertoires in COVID-19 (dated by TCRdb to the early 2020s). As for the study more broadly: Samples from collaborators originated in the United States, Italy and Spain and spanned both the acute and convalescent phases of COVID-19. Where HLA class I and class II types were available, the types were taken from metadata supplied by the sample provider, not from assay-based typing. The prospective study material was composed of cDNA or gDNA derived from T cells, B-cell-depleted T cells, or PBMCs. The samples were drawn from the first 160 participants of the ongoing ImmuneRACE study and from about 1,200 subjects provided by 6 global collaborators. A de-identified subject ID, COVID-19 status, age in years and sex were almost always included in the sample metadata. The repertoires were released in a freely available public database intended as a resource for research on the immune response to SARS-CoV-2. Deeply sampled blood TCRbeta repertoires from subjects exposed to, actively infected with, or recovered from COVID-19 were included in the dataset.

TCRbeta CDR3 regions were amplified from genomic DNA by means of the immunoSEQ Assay, a bias-controlled multiplex PCR. Per the authors' processing: The number of nucleated cells in each sample was estimated by amplification of reference gene primers within the assay. To quantify the absolute abundance of each unique TCRbeta CDR3 rearrangement, sequence reads were collapsed and filtered. For each sample, productive Simpson clonality was calculated as the square root of Simpson's diversity index across productive rearrangements. In its TCRdb copy, this immuneACCESS table keeps in-frame sequences only and misses some clones. Where compared with another copy, unresolved V genes explain less than half of these, and the others have no known cause. Clone size and the V and J calls come from that table; the DNA yielded D and trimming. Across this sample there are roughly 380,000 clones, with roughly nine tenths seen only once. Under 5% of the sample lies in the top ten.

Broader findings and caveats from the paper: The quantity of clinical and demographic metadata differed by source and by participant and was supplied without curation.

Between the V and J ends, shortened by 5 bases and 10 bases respectively, the junction contains 15 bases. The germline V gene (reference sequence) supplies CDR1 LGHDT and CDR2 YNNKEL. The CDR3, cysteine through phenylalanine, is 13 amino acids long. The only DNA kept is the CDR3, 39 bases in frame from the first base. This chain is built from TRBV3-1 (or the pseudogene TRBV3-2) and TRBJ2-1; TRBD1 could be the D gene, as 6 bases match. The sample consisted of peripheral blood. This receptor was taken from a woman in her sixties with COVID-19, enrolled during active disease. The CDR3 sequence is CASSFQGRGEQFF. The nucleotide sequence reads TGTGCCAGCAGCTTCCAGGGGCGCGGGGAGCAGTTCTTC.